This paragraph reports one TCR beta chain. The antigen this receptor binds is unknown. No much larger clone exists at a distance of one base, and base qualities are not known. The data originate from a study of blood T cell repertoires in COVID-19 (dated by TCRdb to about 2020). For the study in its entirety: The collaborator samples originated in the United States, Italy and Spain and spanned the acute and convalescent phases of COVID-19. The prospective study material was composed of cDNA or gDNA derived from T cells, B-cell-depleted T cells, or PBMCs. The dataset comprised deeply sampled blood TCRbeta repertoires from subjects exposed to, actively infected with, or recovered from COVID-19. A freely available public database, intended as a resource for researchers studying the immune response to SARS-CoV-2, is where the repertoires were released. Samples were obtained from the ongoing ImmuneRACE study (first 160 participants) and from some 1,200 subjects provided by 6 global collaborators. A de-identified subject ID, COVID-19 status, age in years and sex were almost always included in the sample metadata. Where available, HLA class I and class II types were obtained from metadata supplied by the sample provider rather than from assay-based typing.

TCRbeta CDR3 regions were amplified from genomic DNA using the immunoSEQ Assay, a bias-controlled multiplex PCR. The authors' analysis ran thus. Within the assay, amplification of reference gene primers was used to estimate how many nucleated cells each sample contained. To quantify the absolute abundance of each unique TCRbeta CDR3 rearrangement, sequence reads were collapsed and filtered. Productive Simpson clonality was computed per sample as the square root of Simpson's diversity index over productive rearrangements. Drawn from immuneACCESS, this table holds only the in-frame rearrangements with V and J called that TCRdb kept. Clones are partly lost; checked studies trace under half to an unresolved V gene and leave the rest unexplained. V, J and clone size are taken as reported in that table, and D and trimming were inferred from the DNA itself. The sample profile shows about 200,000 clones; approximately 90% of them were found once. The ten largest clones add up to 4% to 4.5% of the sample.

The CDR1 and CDR2 encoded by the germline V gene are MGHDK and SYGVNS. The CDR3 runs 15 residues from the cysteine to the phenylalanine. The entry retains the CDR3 DNA only, 45 bases that are in frame from base 1. Between the V and J ends, shortened by 1 base and 5 bases respectively, the junction contains 14 bases. Each collaborating institution followed its own protocols to collect whole blood in K2EDTA tubes. For TCRbeta analysis, collaborator samples were shipped as frozen whole blood, as isolated PBMCs, or as DNA extracted from either sample type. Here is what the overall study found, with its caveats: Clinical and demographic metadata were provided uncurated, with the amount varying by source and participant.

The origin of this receptor is a man in his forties or fifties with acute or convalescent COVID-19. Sample: peripheral blood. Rearrangement joined TRBV25-1 to TRBJ1-1, with the identity of the D gene unclear. The CDR3 amino acid sequence is: CASSELAWAGTEAFF. The DNA sequence follows: TGTGCCAGCAGTGAATTGGCATGGGCGGGGACTGAAGCTTTCTTT.